The 8 T cell receptor beta chains below all came from one sample that was sequenced in a study of blood T cell repertoires in COVID-19. Generated by immunoSEQ multiplex PCR, the TCRdb table keeps only in-frame clones and is missing some. Here the sample spans roughly 180,000 clones, under 90% being singletons. The sequenced material came from peripheral blood. The receptors were gathered from a human donor in a cohort sampled during active COVID-19.

The chain has TRBV19 and TRBJ1-4, with D possibly TRBD1 on 6 matching bases. The ends were cut back, 5 bases at V and 8 bases at J, with 18 bases in the middle. The CDR3 extends over 15 amino acids. Germline CDR1 reads LNHDA; CDR2 reads SQIVND (reference sequence). CDR3 coding DNA: TGTGCCAGTAGTGCCCCGGGGGGCGCGAGGGAAAAACTGTTTTTT. This translates into CASSAPGGAREKLFF.

The chain carries TRBV5-6 and TRBJ2-7; perhaps TRBD1 as D (6 bases). Germline CDR1 is SGHDT and CDR2 is YYEEEE. V was cut by 2 bases and J by 6 bases, with 21 bases left in between. The CDR3 is made up of 16 amino acids. The CDR3 bases are TGTGCCAGCAGCTTTGGGCTTACAGGGATCTTCCGCGAGCAGTACTTC. This codes for CASSFGLTGIFREQYF.

V usage is TRBV2 and J usage is TRBJ2-4, with a weak D call TRBD1 (5 bases). Germline lookup yields CDR1 SNHLY and CDR2 FYNNEI. The length of the CDR3 is 13 residues. The V gene lost 2 bases and the J gene lost 11 bases, with 13 bases spanning the gap. In DNA form, the CDR3 reads TGTGCCAGCAGTGAATTGACAGATGGAGTTCAGTACTTC. Encoded protein: CASSELTDGVQYF. Looking up the rest from reference TRBV2 and TRBJ2-4 gives the full variable domain: EPEVTQTPSHQVTQMGQEVILRCVPISNHLYFYWYRQILGQKVEFLVSFYNNEISEKSEIFDDQFSVERPDGSNFTLKIRSTKLEDSAMYFCASSELTDGVQYFGAGTRLSVL.

The CDR3 nucleotides read TGTGCCAGCAGCTCGACTAGTTCTAGCACAGATACGCAGTATTTT. Translating it yields CASSSTSSSTDTQYF. The chain uses TRBV5-5 and TRBJ2-3; D may be TRBD2 (6 bases). With 3 bases removed from V and 0 bases from J, the gap between germline ends came to 11 bases. CDR3 length equals 15 residues. The germline V gene has CDR1 SGHKS and CDR2 YYEKEE (reference sequence). The variable domain in full, with the rest retrieved from reference TRBV5-5 and TRBJ2-3, is DAGVTQSPTHLIKTRGQQVTLRCSPISGHKSVSWYQQVLGQGPQFIFQYYEKEERGRGNFPDRFSARQFPNYSSELNVNALLLGDSALYLCASSSTSSSTDTQYFGPGTRLTVL.

V gene TRBV21-1 combines with J gene TRBJ2-5; the table's D call, TRBD2, was not checked against the DNA. TRBV21-1 is assigned pseudogene status. This CDR3 is built from 18 residues. The CDR3 reads CASSRRGTSGGAWETQYF. The CDR3 region has the DNA TGTGCCAGCAGCAGGCGAGGGACTAGCGGGGGGGCTTGGGAGACCCAGTACTTC.

The chain uses TRBV5-6 and TRBJ2-7; tentatively, D is TRBD1 (6 bases). This CDR3 comprises 13 residues. V shed 0 bases and J shed 3 bases, with 7 bases lying between them. Germline CDR1 is SGHDT and CDR2 is YYEEEE. The CDR3 nucleotides are TGTGCCAGCAGCTTGGGGGACATCTACGAGCAGTACTTC. Amino acid sequence: CASSLGDIYEQYF.

In its sample, this clone was seen once. The chain couples TRBV29-1 to TRBJ2-3; D ambiguous. The CDR3 is made up of 14 amino acids. Trimming removed 4 bases from V and 1 base from J, with 12 bases in between. CDR1 SQVTM and CDR2 ANQGSEA come from the germline V gene. The CDR3 sequence is CSVVYSQGTDTQYF. CDR3 bases: TGCAGCGTTGTATACAGTCAAGGCACAGATACGCAGTATTTT.

This clone was recorded a few times. This chain uses TRBV10-2 with TRBJ2-7; a weak D match, TRBD2 (5 bases). With 8 bases removed from V and 2 bases from J, the gap between germline ends came to 10 bases. CDR1 WSHSY and CDR2 SAAADI come from the germline V gene. The CDR3 covers 12 residues. The CDR3 loop is CASQTKPYEQYF. CDR3 nucleotides: TGCGCCAGCCAGACTAAGCCCTACGAGCAGTACTTC.